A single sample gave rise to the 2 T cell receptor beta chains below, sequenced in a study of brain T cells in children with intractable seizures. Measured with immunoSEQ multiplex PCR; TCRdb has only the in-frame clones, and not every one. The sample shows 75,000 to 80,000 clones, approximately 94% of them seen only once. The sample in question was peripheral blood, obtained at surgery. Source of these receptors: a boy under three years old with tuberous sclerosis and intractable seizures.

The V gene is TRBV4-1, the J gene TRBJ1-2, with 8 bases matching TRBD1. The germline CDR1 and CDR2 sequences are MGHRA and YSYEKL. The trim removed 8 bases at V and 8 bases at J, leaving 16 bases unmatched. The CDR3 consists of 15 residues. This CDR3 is CASRVPGGGGRGYTF. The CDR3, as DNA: TGCGCCAGCCGAGTACCAGGGGGCGGAGGAAGGGGCTACACCTTC.

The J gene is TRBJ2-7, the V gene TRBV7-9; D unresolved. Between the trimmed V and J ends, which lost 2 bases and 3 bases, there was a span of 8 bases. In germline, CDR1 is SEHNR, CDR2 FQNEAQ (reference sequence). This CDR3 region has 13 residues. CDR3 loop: CASSLTDGYEQYF. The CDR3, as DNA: TGTGCCAGCAGCTTAACGGACGGCTACGAGCAGTACTTC.